Each of the 27 T cell receptor beta chains below was sequenced from the same sample in a study of beta chain features in type 1 diabetes. The whole isolated RNA underwent reverse transcription, so sequencing captured expressed TCRB transcripts. Clones were sequenced by immunoSEQ multiplex PCR, and TCRdb holds only the in-frame ones, with some missing. Here the sample spans about 290,000 clones, about 8.5% being singletons. Sequencing was carried out using central memory CD4+ T cells from blood. The receptor source for this set is a woman aged 18 to 35 in good health.

This sequence joins TRBV30 and TRBJ2-5; perhaps TRBD1 as D (7 bases). Germline lookup yields CDR1 GTSNPN and CDR2 SVGIG (reference sequence). V was cut by 5 bases and J by 4 bases, with 11 bases left in between. The CDR3 extends over 12 amino acids. The CDR3 nucleotides are TGTGCCTGGCATCAGGGGGGAGAGACCCAGTACTTC. Amino acid sequence: CAWHQGGETQYF.

The sample holds a few counts of this clone. This chain links TRBV5-1 with TRBJ2-7; D uncertain. CDR3 length equals 17 residues. V was shortened by 4 bases and J by 2 bases, with 22 bases between the two germline ends. Per the germline V gene, CDR1 is SGHRS and CDR2 is YFSETQ. The CDR3 bases are TGCGCCAGCAGCCAAAACCTGGGGTCCGGTAGTACCTACGAGCAGTACTTC. It codes for CASSQNLGSGSTYEQYF.

V is TRBV11-3 and J is TRBJ1-2, with TRBD1 as a possible D gene (5 bases). V gave up 2 bases and J gave up 7 bases, with 11 bases separating them. CDR3 length: 13 amino acids. Germline V gives CDR1 SGHNT, CDR2 YENEEA. The CDR3 loop is CASSLWGTAGYTF. The CDR3 DNA reads TGTGCCAGCAGCTTATGGGGGACCGCTGGCTACACCTTC.

This clone was observed at least ten times. The rearrangement uses TRBV5-6 and TRBJ2-2; D is possibly TRBD2 (7 bases). Germline V gene sequence: CDR1 SGHDT, CDR2 YYEEEE. The V end was cut by 0 bases, the J end by 3 bases, with 12 bases between. This CDR3 comprises 16 residues. The CDR3 protein is CASSLGRGGYTGELFF. The CDR3 DNA sequence: TGTGCCAGCAGCTTGGGCAGGGGAGGGTACACCGGGGAGCTGTTTTTT.

The rearrangement joins TRBV4-2 to TRBJ2-1; D not certain. Per germline, CDR1 LGHNA and CDR2 YNFKEQ. CDR3 size: 15 residues. Trimming removed 0 bases at V and 9 bases at J, with 15 bases between. CDR3 DNA: TGTGCCAGCAGCCAAGATTTTGGGGTTATCGGTGAGCAGTTCTTC. This codes for CASSQDFGVIGEQFF.

This clone was detected only a few times. The chain couples TRBV19 to TRBJ2-2; 8 nucleotides align to TRBD2. Germline CDR1 LNHDA, CDR2 SQIVND (reference sequence). The CDR3 totals 16 residues. V gave up 3 bases and J gave up 1 base; unmatched junction bases: 4. The CDR3 DNA sequence: TGTGCCAGTAGTATCTTGGGACTAGAGAACACCGGGGAGCTGTTTTTT. Translation: CASSILGLENTGELFF.

This clone has a handful of counts. This chain links TRBV19 with TRBJ2-3; 9 nucleotides align to TRBD2. The CDR3 totals 17 residues. Germline V gives CDR1 LNHDA, CDR2 SQIVND (reference sequence). J was trimmed by 0 bases and V by 6 bases; bases with no gene match: 10. The CDR3 is CASRPVSSGTSTDTQYF. CDR3 DNA: TGTGCCAGTAGGCCTGTTTCTAGCGGGACTAGCACAGATACGCAGTATTTT.

This clone turned up a few times. J is TRBJ2-3 and V is TRBV28; 7 bases agree with TRBD1. CDR3 length: 14 amino acids. CDR1 and CDR2 from the germline V gene are MDHEN and SYDVKM. V dropped 7 bases and J dropped 2; count of bases not matched to a gene: 6. The CDR3 loop is CASNIQGVTDTQYF. The CDR3, as DNA: TGTGCCAGCAACATCCAGGGGGTCACAGATACGCAGTATTTT.

The chain combines TRBV2 with TRBJ2-6; 7 bases line up with TRBD1. The junction had 2 bases not matched to a gene; V was cut back by 10 bases and J by 2 bases. The CDR3 is 13 residues long. The germline gives CDR1 SNHLY, CDR2 FYNNEI. The CDR3 region has the DNA TGTGCCACGCAGGGGGCTGGGGCCAACGTCCTGACTTTC. Translated, it gives CATQGAGANVLTF.

This clone was found a few times. V usage is TRBV18 and J usage is TRBJ1-1; 8 bases align to TRBD1. The CDR3 has 15 amino acids. CDR1 is KGHSH, CDR2 LQKENI, per germline. J was trimmed by 3 bases and V by 3 bases; bases with no gene match: 6. CDR3 sequence reads: CASSPRTGSDTEAFF. The DNA of the CDR3 is TGTGCCAGCTCACCCAGGACAGGGAGCGACACTGAAGCTTTCTTT.

The gene calls are TRBV27 and TRBJ1-3, with D tentatively TRBD1 (6 bases). V was shortened by 6 bases and J by 6 bases, with 15 bases between the two germline ends. Germline values: CDR1 MNHEY, CDR2 SMNVEV (reference sequence). This CDR3 comprises 14 residues. CDR3 sequence: CASRPNRDLNTIYF. The CDR3 nucleotides read TGTGCCAGCAGACCTAACAGGGACCTAAACACCATATATTTT.

This clone has just a few counts. This sequence joins TRBV7-2 and TRBJ2-4, with 8 bases that match TRBD1. Germline V CDR1 and CDR2: SGHTA, FQGNSA. This CDR3 comprises 15 residues. V gave up 5 bases and J gave up 7 bases; unmatched junction bases: 10. CDR3 in amino acids: CASSPWTGNPNIQYF. In DNA, the CDR3 is TGTGCCAGCAGCCCGTGGACAGGGAATCCGAACATTCAGTACTTC. The full variable domain, completed using reference TRBV7-2 and TRBJ2-4, is GAGVSQSPSNKVTEKGKDVELRCDPISGHTALYWYRQSLGQGLEFLIYFQGNSAPDKSGLPSDRFSAERTGGSVSTLTIQRTQQEDSAVYLCASSPWTGNPNIQYFGAGTRLSVL.

The chain is built from TRBV7-2 and TRBJ2-7; 9 bases match TRBD1. The CDR3 has 15 residues. Germline V gene sequence: CDR1 SGHTA, CDR2 FQGNSA. Unmatched junction bases numbered 6, after V lost 3 bases and J lost 3 bases. CDR3 sequence (DNA): TGTGCCAGCAGCTTTGCAGCGACAGGGGGCTACGAGCAGTACTTC. Protein: CASSFAATGGYEQYF.

This clone was recorded a few times. The rearrangement joins TRBV28 to TRBJ1-6; the match to TRBD1 covers 7 bases. Unmatched junction bases numbered 11, after V lost 5 bases and J lost 10 bases. The CDR3 length is 15 residues. From germline, CDR1 is MDHEN and CDR2 SYDVKM. The CDR3 is CASSTRQGWGSPLHF. The CDR3 region has the DNA TGTGCCAGCAGTACGAGACAGGGCTGGGGGTCACCCCTCCACTTT.

This clone was seen a few times. CDR3 in DNA: TGTGCCAGCAGCCCCCTGGGACAGTTTGGGACTGAAGCTTTCTTT. Amino acids: CASSPLGQFGTEAFF. V usage is TRBV9 and J usage is TRBJ1-1; 7 bases match TRBD1. Losses at the gene ends were 4 bases for V and 5 bases for J; bases not matched to a gene: 11. This CDR3 has 15 residues. Looked up from germline, CDR1 is SGDLS and CDR2 is YYNGEE.

Only a few counts were recorded for this clone. The chain links TRBV21-1 to TRBJ2-4; the D call in the table, TRBD2, was not verified against the DNA. TRBV21-1 is given as a pseudogene. CDR3 length: 19 residues. This chain's CDR3 is CASSKRGPSGSGAKNIQYF. The CDR3 nucleotides are TGTGCCAGCAGCAAAAGGGGACCTAGCGGGAGTGGAGCCAAAAACATTCAGTACTTC.

This clone was recorded a few times. V gene TRBV5-1 combines with J gene TRBJ1-2; TRBD1 might be the D (6 bases). This CDR3 contains 13 residues. The V end was cut by 9 bases, the J end by 0 bases, with 12 bases between. CDR1 and CDR2 (germline): SGHRS, YFSETQ. The CDR3 spells CATAQGPNYGYTF. DNA of the CDR3: TGCGCCACCGCACAGGGCCCTAACTATGGCTACACCTTC. The full variable domain, with the rest looked up from reference TRBV5-1 and TRBJ1-2, is KAGVTQTPRYLIKTRGQQVTLSCSPISGHRSVSWYQQTPGQGLQFLFEYFSETQRNKGNFPGRFSGRQFSNSRSEMNVSTLELGDSALYLCATAQGPNYGYTFGSGTRLTVV.

In its sample, this clone was seen a few times. The rearrangement links TRBV28 to TRBJ2-1, with 7 bases lining up with TRBD1. The CDR3 is 14 amino acids. CDR1 is MDHEN and CDR2 is SYDVKM in the germline V gene. The J segment lost 4 bases and the V segment lost 6 bases, leaving 6 bases of the junction unmatched. Here the CDR3 reads CASSHRGGYNEQFF. CDR3 bases: TGTGCCAGCAGCCACAGGGGTGGGTACAATGAGCAGTTCTTC. The full variable domain, completed using reference TRBV28 and TRBJ2-1, is DVKVTQSSRYLVKRTGEKVFLECVQDMDHENMFWYRQDPGLGLRLIYFSYDVKMKEKGDIPEGYSVSREKKERFSLILESASTNQTSMYLCASSHRGGYNEQFFGPGTRLTVL.

The rearrangement uses TRBV7-9 and TRBJ2-3, with D possibly TRBD2 on 6 matching bases. CDR3 size: 16 residues. Trimming stripped 7 bases from V and 0 bases from J, with 17 bases between. CDR1 and CDR2 from the germline V gene are SEHNR and FQNEAQ (reference sequence). CDR3 loop: CASKDVRTTSTDTQYF. The CDR3 region has the DNA TGTGCCAGCAAAGACGTACGGACTACTAGCACAGATACGCAGTATTTT.

This clone was seen repeatedly, ten times or more. The chain uses TRBV7-8 and TRBJ2-2; TRBD2 agrees at 7 bases. V shed 11 bases, J shed 0 bases, and the junction held 9 bases outside the gene matches. There are 15 residues in the CDR3. Germline V gene lookup returns CDR1 SGHVS and CDR2 FQNEAQ. CDR3 nucleotides: TGTGCCCACAGACGGGCGGGAGCGAACACCGGGGAGCTGTTTTTT. This sequence encodes CAHRRAGANTGELFF.

The chain has TRBV9 and TRBJ1-2; D is unclear. Per germline, CDR1 SGDLS and CDR2 YYNGEE. The ends were cut back, 4 bases at V and 0 bases at J, with 10 bases in the middle. The CDR3 has 14 residues. The chain's CDR3 is CASSRQDPNYGYTF. Here the CDR3 DNA reads TGTGCCAGCAGCAGGCAAGATCCTAACTATGGCTACACCTTC.

The CDR3: CASSEARTGYGYTF. The CDR3 DNA reads as TGTGCCAGCAGTGAAGCCCGGACAGGGTATGGCTACACCTTC. The chain has TRBV6-1 and TRBJ1-2, with TRBD1 matching over 8 bases. Germline CDR1 and CDR2: MNHNS and SASEGT. The CDR3 is made up of 14 amino acids. The J segment lost 5 bases and the V segment lost 0 bases, leaving 2 bases of the junction unmatched.

This clone was recorded a few times. The chain joins TRBV7-9 to TRBJ1-2; tentative D call: TRBD1 (5 bases). Germline V lookup: CDR1 SEHNR, CDR2 FQNEAQ (reference sequence). The V end was cut by 5 bases, the J end by 1 base, with 11 bases between. This CDR3 is built from 14 residues. As DNA, the CDR3 is TGTGCCAGCAGCCGAGGAGACAGTAACTATGGCTACACCTTC. Its translation is CASSRGDSNYGYTF.

This clone was detected only a few times. CDR3 residues: CASSTDRSEQYV. The CDR3 nucleotides read TGTGCCAGCTCAACCGACCGGAGCGAGCAGTACGTC. V and J are TRBV27 and TRBJ2-7; D remains unclear. The germline V and J ends were trimmed by 8 bases and 6 bases, with 14 bases remaining between them. Germline values: CDR1 MNHEY, CDR2 SMNVEV (reference sequence). There are 12 residues in the CDR3.

This clone was counted a few times. V is TRBV20-1 and J is TRBJ1-1, with a weak D call TRBD1 (5 bases). Germline V gives CDR1 DFQATT, CDR2 SNEGSKA (reference sequence). This CDR3 contains 11 residues. V lost 4 bases and J lost 10, with 13 bases in between. CDR3 in amino acids: CSATTGVLAFF. CDR3 coding DNA: TGCAGTGCTACTACAGGTGTTTTAGCTTTCTTT.

This clone appeared many times. The genes are TRBV4-3 and TRBJ1-4, with 7 bases that match TRBD1. J was trimmed by 7 bases and V by 4 bases; bases with no gene match: 6. Germline V gene sequence: CDR1 LGHNA, CDR2 YSLEER. The CDR3 loop spans 14 amino acids. In DNA form, the CDR3 reads TGCGCCAGCAGCCTACAGGGGATTGGTGAAAAACTGTTTTTT. Residues: CASSLQGIGEKLFF.

This clone was counted only a few times. V usage is TRBV5-4 and J usage is TRBJ2-7, with a tentative D call TRBD2 (5 bases). CDR3 length: 15 residues. Germline V gene sequence: CDR1 SGHNT, CDR2 YYREEE (reference sequence). The V end was cut by 4 bases, the J end by 6 bases, with 20 bases between. The CDR3 sequence: CASSKVGRGGREQYV. The CDR3 DNA is TGTGCCAGCAGCAAGGTAGGGAGAGGCGGCCGCGAGCAGTACGTC.